The entry that follows covers one T cell receptor (beta chain) sequence. The V gene lost 4 bases and the J gene lost 8 bases, with 24 bases spanning the gap. Germline loops: CDR1 SGDLS, CDR2 YYNGEE. The CDR3 sequence is 17 residues long. The entry originates in a study of blood T cell repertoires in COVID-19. Overall study: The study drew acute and convalescent COVID-19 samples from the United States, Italy and Spain. In each case, the material was cDNA or gDNA derived from T cells, B-cell-depleted T cells, or PBMCs.

Some clones are missing from TCRdb's copy, which holds only in-frame ones; the method was immunoSEQ multiplex PCR. Of roughly 150,000 clones listed, 80% are singletons. The receptor's source is a woman between 50 and 59 years old with acute or convalescent COVID-19. The material sequenced was peripheral blood. The chain couples TRBV9 to TRBJ2-2; possibly TRBD2 for D (6 bases). Here the CDR3 reads CASSPSKLAPLIGELFF. The CDR3 DNA follows: TGTGCCAGCAGCCCCTCAAAACTAGCTCCCTTGATAGGGGAGCTGTTTTTT. The full variable domain, its missing parts supplied by reference TRBV9 and TRBJ2-2, is DSGVTQTPKHLITATGQRVTLRCSPRSGDLSVYWYQQSLDQGLQFLIQYYNGEERAKGNILERFSAQQFPDLHSELNLSSLELGDSALYFCASSPSKLAPLIGELFFGEGSRLTVL.